This note documents a single T cell receptor beta chain sequence. What it recognizes is unknown. This entry is derived from a study of cytomegalovirus exposure and HLA in healthy donors. General observations from the study: Researchers counted 164 TCR beta chains as cytomegalovirus-associated.

The germline V gene has CDR1 SGHNT and CDR2 YYREEE (reference sequence). Trimming removed 4 bases from V and 6 bases from J, with 13 bases in between. The CDR3 runs 14 residues. The study ran its PCR with 60 Vbeta and 13 Jbeta primers. Some clones are missing from TCRdb's copy, which holds only in-frame ones; the method was immunoSEQ multiplex PCR. This sample's table reports 200,000 to 250,000 clones. This receptor was identified in a woman in her thirties in good health and CMV-seropositive. The chain couples TRBV5-4 to TRBJ1-4, with D perhaps TRBD1 (5 bases). The sample taken for sequencing was PBMCs. The CDR3 region is CASSVQQADEKLFF. The DNA for the CDR3 is TGTGCCAGCAGCGTCCAACAGGCGGATGAAAAACTGTTTTTT.